What follows describes a single TCR beta chain. This clone was seen just once. Its antigen is unknown. Nothing much larger sits one base from this clone, and base qualities are not available. Collaborating institutions collected whole blood in K2EDTA tubes following their own protocols. For TCRbeta analysis, collaborators shipped samples as frozen whole blood, isolated PBMCs, or DNA extracted from either of those sample types. The immunoSEQ Assay, a bias-controlled multiplex PCR, was used to amplify TCRbeta CDR3 regions from genomic DNA. Turning to the authors' computational methods: The number of nucleated cells in each sample was estimated by amplification of reference gene primers within the assay. To quantify the absolute abundance of each unique TCRbeta CDR3 rearrangement, sequence reads were collapsed and filtered. Productive Simpson clonality was computed per sample as the square root of Simpson's diversity index over productive rearrangements. Entries here come from immuneACCESS through TCRdb and include only in-frame sequences with V and J called. Some clones fail to appear in such tables; in the studies checked, an unresolved V gene covers under half of the shortfall, and the cause of the remainder is unknown. That table gives V, J and clone size, and the DNA gave D and trimming. The table for this sample lists 70,000 or so clones; around 76% of them were counted only once. In total, the top ten clones hold approximately 18% of the sample.

V is pared back by 1 base and J by 4 bases, with 11 bases lying between the germline termini. The CDR3 goes from the cysteine to the phenylalanine over 14 residues. The only DNA kept is the CDR3, 42 bases in frame from the first base. CDR1 and CDR2, looked up from the germline V gene, are MNHEY and SVGAGI. This entry belongs to a study of blood T cell repertoires in COVID-19 (TCRdb year 2020). With respect to the entire study: The collaborator samples originated in the United States, Italy and Spain and spanned the acute and convalescent phases of COVID-19. The prospective study material was composed of cDNA or gDNA derived from T cells, B-cell-depleted T cells, or PBMCs. Subjects who had been exposed to COVID-19, were actively infected with it, or had recovered from it provided the deeply sampled blood TCRbeta repertoires that made up the dataset. The repertoires were made available in a free public database intended to serve as a resource for research on the immune response to SARS-CoV-2. Samples came from the ongoing ImmuneRACE study (first 160 participants) plus 1,254 subjects from 6 global collaborators. The sample metadata nearly always contained a de-identified subject ID, COVID-19 status, age in years and sex. Where available, HLA class I and class II types were taken from metadata supplied by the sample provider and were not determined by assay-based typing.

Findings and caveats that apply to the study as a whole: How much clinical and demographic metadata was included differed by source and by participant, and the metadata was provided uncurated.

The sequence came from a human donor in a cohort sampled during active COVID-19. Sequenced material: peripheral blood. The receptor chain draws on TRBV6-5 and TRBJ2-7; the D gene remains uncertain. The CDR3 reads as follows: CASSYLRGRYEQYF. In nucleotides, the sequence is TGTGCCAGCAGTTACTTGCGTGGTCGGTACGAGCAGTACTTC.